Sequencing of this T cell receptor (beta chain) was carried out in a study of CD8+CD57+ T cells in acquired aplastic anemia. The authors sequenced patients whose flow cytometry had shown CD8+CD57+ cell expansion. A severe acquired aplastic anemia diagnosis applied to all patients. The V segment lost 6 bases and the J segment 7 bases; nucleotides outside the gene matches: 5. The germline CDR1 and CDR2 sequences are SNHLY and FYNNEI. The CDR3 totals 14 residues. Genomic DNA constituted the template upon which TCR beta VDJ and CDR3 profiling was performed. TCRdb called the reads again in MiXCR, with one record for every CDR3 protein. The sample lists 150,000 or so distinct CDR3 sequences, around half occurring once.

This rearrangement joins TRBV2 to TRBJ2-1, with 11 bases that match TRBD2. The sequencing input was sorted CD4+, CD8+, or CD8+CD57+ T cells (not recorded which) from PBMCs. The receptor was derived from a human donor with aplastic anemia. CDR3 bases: TGTGCCAGCAGGGGATTAGCGGGGGGGAATGAGCAGTTCTTC. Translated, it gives CASRGLAGGNEQFF.